This is a list of T cell receptor beta chains from one sample in a study of neoadjuvant anti-PD-1 for oral cavity cancer. Measured with immunoSEQ multiplex PCR; TCRdb has only the in-frame clones, and not every one. The profile covers about 7,800 clones, with around two thirds appearing a single time and just over 3% taken by the ten largest. The sample here was PBMCs, taken after nivolumab (anti-PD-1) treatment. The receptors were gathered from a person aged 40 to 85 with oral cavity squamous cell carcinoma. Both conserved end residues are part of each CDR3. Each record gives: V gene, J gene, D gene, clone size, CDR3 protein, CDR3 DNA. D genes are given only for firm matches. The listing skips clone size in some rows; elsewhere it reads once, few, many or a size class.

>TRBV5-1|TRBJ1-5|.|.
CASSLGDRGQPQHF
TGCGCCAGCAGCTTGGGGGACCGCGGTCAGCCCCAGCATTTT
>TRBV30|TRBJ2-6|.|.
CAWSRVEFSGANVLTF
TGTGCCTGGAGTAGGGTGGAATTCTCTGGGGCCAACGTCCTGACTTTC
>TRBV6-5|TRBJ1-6|TRBD1|.
CASRGEGAGNSPLHF
TGTGCCAGCAGGGGGGAGGGGGCCGGTAATTCACCCCTCCACTTT
>TRBV10-3|TRBJ1-2|.|few
CAISEEADSNYGYTF
TGTGCCATCAGTGAAGAGGCAGATTCTAACTATGGCTACACCTTC
>TRBV7-9|TRBJ1-2|TRBD1|few
CASSFTGGAVGYTF
TGTGCCAGCAGCTTTACAGGGGGCGCGGTTGGCTACACCTTC
>TRBV10-3|TRBJ2-7|TRBD1|few
CAIRGTGLEQYF
TGTGCCATCAGGGGGACAGGGTTAGAGCAGTACTTC
>TRBV5-6|TRBJ1-2|TRBD1|.
CASSLGDRVNYGYTF
TGTGCCAGCAGCTTGGGGGACAGGGTTAACTATGGCTACACCTTC
>TRBV19|TRBJ2-7|TRBD1|.
CASSIGQGSEQYF
TGTGCCAGTAGTATAGGACAGGGCAGCGAGCAGTACTTC
>TRBV6-6|TRBJ2-2|TRBD1|.
CASKTGGKAGELFF
TGTGCCAGTAAGACAGGGGGAAAGGCCGGGGAGCTGTTTTTT
>TRBV9|TRBJ1-3|TRBD1|once
CASSDTGGGSGNTIYF
TGTGCCAGCAGCGACACAGGGGGCGGCTCTGGAAACACCATATATTTT
>TRBV10-3|TRBJ1-2|.|.
CAISESTQGVHGYTF
TGTGCCATCAGTGAGTCGACACAGGGTGTGCATGGCTACACCTTC
>TRBV11-3|TRBJ2-5|TRBD1|.
CASSLASGTGEETQYF
TGTGCCAGCAGCTTAGCCTCCGGGACAGGGGAAGAGACCCAGTACTTC
>TRBV19|TRBJ1-2|TRBD1|.
CASSADNRGKADYGYTF
TGTGCCAGTAGTGCGGACAACAGGGGCAAAGCCGACTATGGCTACACCTTC
>TRBV7-2|TRBJ2-5|TRBD1|once
CASSSTGSQETQYF
TGTGCCAGCAGTTCGACAGGGTCCCAAGAGACCCAGTACTTC
>TRBV19|TRBJ2-1|.|few
CASSITGSGEQFF
TGTGCCAGTAGTATCACCGGGAGCGGTGAGCAGTTCTTC
>TRBV19|TRBJ1-5|.|.
CASSIGGLGNQPQHF
TGTGCCAGTAGTATCGGGGGTTTGGGCAATCAGCCCCAGCATTTT
>TRBV11-2|TRBJ2-4|.|.
CASSLDNQGAIQYF
TGTGCCAGCAGCTTAGATAACCAGGGTGCCATTCAGTACTTC
>TRBV27|TRBJ2-1|.|few
CASSLAGASYNEQFF
TGTGCCAGCAGTTTAGCGGGGGCGTCCTACAATGAGCAGTTCTTC
>TRBV27|TRBJ1-5|.|.
CASSPIPAANQPQHF
TGTGCCAGCAGTCCCATTCCCGCCGCCAATCAGCCCCAGCATTTT
>TRBV7-6|TRBJ1-2|.|few
CASSLFQNYGYTF
TGTGCCAGCAGTTTATTCCAAAACTATGGCTACACCTTC
>TRBV15|TRBJ1-2|.|once
CATSRDNWGYTF
TGTGCCACCAGCAGAGATAATTGGGGCTACACCTTC
>TRBV30|TRBJ1-2|TRBD1|.
CAWRHGTDYGYTF
TGTGCCTGGAGGCACGGGACAGACTATGGCTACACCTTC
>TRBV19|TRBJ2-1|.|.
CASSALIREYYNEQFF
TGTGCCAGTAGCGCACTCATAAGAGAATATTACAATGAGCAGTTCTTC
>TRBV5-1|TRBJ1-2|TRBD1|.
CASSSSPSGTGGSYGYTF
TGCGCCAGCAGCTCGAGCCCTTCCGGGACAGGGGGTTCTTATGGCTACACCTTC
>TRBV5-5|TRBJ2-5|TRBD1|.
CASSFGTEETQYF
TGTGCCAGCAGCTTTGGGACAGAAGAGACCCAGTACTTC
>TRBV6-5|TRBJ1-2|.|.
CASSYSKGGNYGYTF
TGTGCCAGCAGTTACTCGAAAGGGGGGAACTATGGCTACACCTTC
>TRBV5-1|TRBJ2-1|TRBD1|.
CASSLGDRSYNEQFF
TGCGCCAGCAGCTTGGGGGACAGGTCCTACAATGAGCAGTTCTTC